The clone carrying this T cell receptor beta chain was detected only a few times. Antigen specificity is unknown. CDR1 and CDR2 from the germline V gene are SGHKS and YYEKEE (reference sequence). This CDR3 contains 16 residues. V lost 0 bases and J lost 0, with 13 bases in between. The sample comes from a study of Tregs in tolerant kidney transplant recipients. Unstimulated regulatory T cells (CD4+CD25+CD127-), CD4+CD25- non-regulatory cells, CD4 and CD8 cells were FACS-sorted from thawed PBMCs. Study-wide results and caveats: The most relevant donor-specific Treg TCRbeta repertoire apparently came from expansion with activated donor B cells. The small number of patients limits these findings pending further validation.

Profiled with immunoSEQ multiplex PCR; TCRdb holds only in-frame clones, not every one. The data contain over 50,000 clones, 83% of them singletons. Material for sequencing was CD4+ T cells from blood. This rearrangement joins TRBV5-5 to TRBJ2-7; possibly TRBD2 for D (5 bases). The clonotype comes from a human donor in good health. Here the CDR3 reads CASSLGRGKSSYEQYF. The DNA for the CDR3 is TGTGCCAGCAGCTTGGGACGGGGTAAAAGCTCCTACGAGCAGTACTTC. Full variable domain (missing parts from reference TRBV5-5 and TRBJ2-7): DAGVTQSPTHLIKTRGQQVTLRCSPISGHKSVSWYQQVLGQGPQFIFQYYEKEERGRGNFPDRFSARQFPNYSSELNVNALLLGDSALYLCASSLGRGKSSYEQYFGPGTRLTVT.